This TCR beta chain was documented in a study of Tregs in tolerant kidney transplant recipients. Notes on this clone: Its antigen is still unknown. The read ends 3 residues shy of where the CDR3 ends; the end is completed using the germline J gene.

Study results and caveats: Biological reproducibility was not directly addressed in this study.

Some clones are missing from TCRdb's copy, which holds only in-frame ones; the method was immunoSEQ multiplex PCR. The sample holds 50,000 or so clones. CDR3 length: 17 amino acids. J lost 2 bases, V lost 3 bases, and 8 bases had no gene match. Germline assignment: CDR1 LNHDA and CDR2 SQIVND (reference sequence). The sample here was CD4+ T cells from blood, taken before the transplant. V is TRBV19 and J is TRBJ2-1, with 9 nucleotides matching TRBD2. This sequence was found in a human donor who received a combined kidney and bone marrow transplant. CDR3 DNA, as far as it was read: TGTGCCAGTAGTATCTCGTCACTAGCGGGCCCCTACAATGAG. As protein: CASSISSLAGPYNE. The full CDR3 is CASSISSLAGPYNEQFF.